This passage covers 21 T cell receptor beta chains from one sample sequenced in a study of T-cell reconstitution after alpha-beta-depleted transplantation in children. TCRbeta library construction was performed incorporating unique molecular identifiers. TCRdb itself ran the PCR reads through MiXCR, one entry per CDR3 protein. Among around 300,000 distinct CDR3 sequences listed, over 9% were seen once. Here the sequenced sample was PBMCs, taken before TCRalphabeta/CD19-depleted stem cell transplant. These receptors were taken from a boy under two years old with acute myeloid leukemia, due to receive a stem cell transplant.

This clonotype appeared a single time. This sequence joins TRBV30 and TRBJ2-2; D gene uncertain. V gave up 0 bases and J gave up 6 bases, with 5 bases separating them. The CDR3 is 12 amino acids. Germline V gives CDR1 GTSNPN, CDR2 SVGIG (reference sequence). CDR3 nucleotides: TGTGCCTGGAGTGTGATCCCCGGGGAGCTGTTTTTT. This codes for CAWSVIPGELFF. The whole variable domain, remainder taken from reference TRBV30 and TRBJ2-2, is SQTIHQWPATLVQPVGSPLSLECTVEGTSNPNLYWYRQAAGRGLQLLFYSVGIGQISSEVPQNLSASRPQDRQFILSSKKLLLSDSGFYLCAWSVIPGELFFGEGSRLTVL.

This clonotype came up a few times. The chain carries TRBV14 and TRBJ2-4; D is unclear. V shed 4 bases and J shed 0 bases, with 10 bases lying between them. The CDR3 contains 15 residues. Looked up from germline, CDR1 is SGHDN and CDR2 is FVKESK. CDR3 nucleotides: TGTGCCAGCAGCCCCCGTACCTTAGCCAAAAACATTCAGTACTTC. Its protein is CASSPRTLAKNIQYF.

The rearrangement uses TRBV7-9 and TRBJ2-7; 7 bases line up with TRBD1. CDR3 size: 13 residues. The V and J ends lost 3 bases and 3 bases, in that order; junction bases with no gene match: 2. The germline CDR1 and CDR2 sequences are SEHNR and FQNEAQ (reference sequence). The CDR3 DNA reads as TGTGCCAGCAGCTTCTCAGGGGGCTACGAGCAGTACTTC. It encodes CASSFSGGYEQYF.

The chain couples TRBV28 to TRBJ1-3; TRBD1 matches at 7 bases. This CDR3 is 17 amino acids long. Unmatched junction bases numbered 12, after V lost 7 bases and J lost 0 bases. Germline-derived CDR1 and CDR2 are MDHEN and SYDVKM. This CDR3 is CASTPRAGGSSGNTIYF. The CDR3 DNA reads as TGTGCCAGCACCCCTAGGGCAGGGGGAAGCTCTGGAAACACCATATATTTT.

This clonotype was detected a few times. The V call is TRBV13, the J call TRBJ1-1, with a tentative D call TRBD1 (5 bases). The CDR3 spans 17 residues. Germline loops: CDR1 PRHDT, CDR2 FYEKMQ (reference sequence). The ends were cut back, 0 bases at V and 0 bases at J, with 14 bases in the middle. CDR3 protein: CASSLGEGITMNTEAFF. CDR3 nucleotide sequence: TGTGCCAGCAGCTTAGGGGAGGGGATAACAATGAACACTGAAGCTTTCTTT.

This clonotype appeared many times. This sequence joins TRBV10-3 and TRBJ2-7; D remains ambiguous. Germline loops: CDR1 ENHRY, CDR2 SYGVKD. The ends were cut back, 3 bases at V and 1 base at J, with 10 bases in the middle. The CDR3 loop spans 14 amino acids. This chain's CDR3 is CAISESSLSYEQYF. The DNA for the CDR3 is TGTGCCATCAGTGAATCCAGCCTTTCCTACGAGCAGTACTTC.

This clonotype was observed a few times. V gene TRBV27 combines with J gene TRBJ2-1; 8 bases align to TRBD2. The trim removed 6 bases at V and 5 bases at J, leaving 9 bases unmatched. CDR3 length: 15 amino acids. Per germline, CDR1 MNHEY and CDR2 SMNVEV (reference sequence). The CDR3 DNA reads as TGTGCCAGCAGCCCCGGGACTAGGAGAAACAATGAGCAGTTCTTC. This codes for CASSPGTRRNNEQFF.

In its sample, this clonotype was seen many times. The chain uses TRBV6-2 or TRBV6-3 and TRBJ2-1; tentative D call: TRBD1 (6 bases). Germline V gene lookup returns CDR1 MNHEY and CDR2 SVGEGT. Trimming removed 0 bases at V and 2 bases at J, with 17 bases between. The CDR3 length is 18 residues. The DNA of the CDR3 is TGTGCCAGCAGTTACTCGATGGGGATGGGGGCCCCCTACAATGAGCAGTTCTTC. Translation: CASSYSMGMGAPYNEQFF.

The chain employs TRBV27 and TRBJ2-7; no firm D call. The V end lost 2 bases, the J end lost 4 bases, and 12 bases lay between the germline ends. CDR3 length: 14 amino acids. Per germline, CDR1 MNHEY and CDR2 SMNVEV (reference sequence). Written as DNA, the CDR3 is TGTGCCAGCAGTTTAGATTTATGGGGATACGAGCAGTACTTC. This translates into CASSLDLWGYEQYF.

This clonotype was seen more than once but under ten times. The chain uses TRBV12-5 and TRBJ1-1, with D unclear. Germline-derived CDR1 and CDR2 are LGHNT and FRNRAP. V lost 3 bases, J lost 0 bases, and 17 bases lay in between. The CDR3 spans 17 residues. CDR3 in DNA: TGTGCTAGTGGTTTCGGCCCCCCGGACGGACTGAACACTGAAGCTTTCTTT. It is translated as CASGFGPPDGLNTEAFF.

V usage is TRBV7-9 and J usage is TRBJ2-7; D might be TRBD2 (5 bases). Per germline, CDR1 SEHNR and CDR2 FQNEAQ (reference sequence). The CDR3 is made up of 15 amino acids. Between the trimmed V and J ends, which lost 3 bases and 1 base, there was a span of 13 bases. CDR3 nucleotides: TGTGCCAGCAGCTTTAGAGGGCCTTATTCCTACGAGCAGTACTTC. Amino acids: CASSFRGPYSYEQYF.

This clonotype was seen repeatedly, ten times or more. This rearrangement joins TRBV28 to TRBJ1-5, with D hard to call. V lost 6 bases and J lost 3, with 15 bases in between. Germline CDR1 and CDR2: MDHEN and SYDVKM. This CDR3 is 15 amino acids long. The CDR3 nucleotides read TGTGCCAGCAGCCCCACACGATATATCAATCAGCCCCAGCATTTT. It translates to CASSPTRYINQPQHF.

This clonotype occurred a few times. This sequence joins TRBV5-6 and TRBJ2-2, with D perhaps assigned TRBD1 or TRBD2 (5 bases each). Germline V gene sequence: CDR1 SGHDT, CDR2 YYEEEE. Trimming cost V 0 bases and J 6 bases, with 9 bases left between them. This CDR3 has 14 residues. As DNA, the CDR3 is TGTGCCAGCAGCTTGGTTGGGGGTTCCGGGGAGCTGTTTTTT. This translates into CASSLVGGSGELFF.

This clonotype was detected ten times or more. CDR3 residues: CASSLRRGFEQYF. As DNA, the CDR3 is TGTGCCAGCAGCTTGCGAAGGGGATTTGAGCAGTACTTC. The chain carries TRBV5-5 and TRBJ2-7, with D tentatively TRBD1 (5 bases). Germline V gene lookup returns CDR1 SGHKS and CDR2 YYEKEE (reference sequence). V lost 1 base, J lost 7 bases, and 12 bases lay in between. This CDR3 region has 13 residues.

The chain combines TRBV19 with TRBJ2-4; D not certain. The CDR3 runs to 13 residues. Trimming stripped 7 bases from V and 7 bases from J, with 14 bases between. Germline loops: CDR1 LNHDA, CDR2 SQIVND (reference sequence). The CDR3 sequence: CASTMQTENIQYF. The CDR3 DNA reads as TGTGCCAGTACCATGCAGACGGAGAACATTCAGTACTTC.

The sample holds a few counts of this clonotype. The chain employs TRBV20-1 and TRBJ2-7; TRBD2 aligns across 10 bases. With 1 base clipped from V and 4 bases from J, the junction kept 10 bases outside the gene matches. The CDR3 runs to 16 residues. Germline CDR1 and CDR2: DFQATT and SNEGSKA (reference sequence). For the CDR3, the DNA is TGCAGTGCTAGAGGGACTAGCGGTATTGGTTGGTACGAGCAGTACTTC. Protein product: CSARGTSGIGWYEQYF.

This clonotype was seen at least ten times. In DNA, the CDR3 is TGTGCCAGCATAGTCCTTGCGGGGGGGCCTTATACGCAGTATTTT. Residues: CASIVLAGGPYTQYF. V gene TRBV12-3 or TRBV12-4 combines with J gene TRBJ2-3, with 9 bases identical to TRBD2. The ends lost 7 bases at V and 7 bases at J; junction bases unmatched: 12. This CDR3 is 15 amino acids long.

This clonotype occurred many times. V is TRBV5-1 and J is TRBJ1-3; TRBD1 might be the D (6 bases). Trimming removed 0 bases at V and 0 bases at J, with 7 bases between. Germline V gene sequence: CDR1 SGHRS, CDR2 YFSETQ. The length of the CDR3 is 15 residues. The CDR3 sequence is CASSLGQVSGNTIYF. CDR3 coding DNA: TGCGCCAGCAGCTTGGGACAGGTCTCTGGAAACACCATATATTTT.

This clonotype has ten or more counts. The V gene is TRBV7-2, the J gene TRBJ2-7, with TRBD2 matching over 11 bases. CDR3 length: 16 residues. After removal of 5 bases from V and 3 bases from J, the junction contained 9 bases not matched to a gene. The germline V gene has CDR1 SGHTA and CDR2 FQGNSA. The CDR3 reads CASSPDVLAGGYEQYF. The CDR3 DNA is TGTGCCAGCAGCCCAGACGTGCTAGCGGGGGGCTACGAGCAGTACTTC.

This clonotype has ten or more counts. This rearrangement joins TRBV12-3 or TRBV12-4 to TRBJ1-1; D not certain. The CDR3 consists of 13 residues. With 3 bases removed from V and 10 bases from J, the gap between germline ends came to 15 bases. The CDR3 sequence: CASSFGWVSGAFF. CDR3 DNA: TGTGCCAGCAGTTTCGGTTGGGTAAGCGGAGCTTTCTTT.

By share, this clonotype ranks as medium-sized. The chain carries TRBV15 and TRBJ2-1, with D unresolved. This CDR3 has 13 amino acids. The germline gives CDR1 LNHNV, CDR2 YYDKDF (reference sequence). Deletions cut 9 bases from V and 4 bases from J, with 13 bases between. The CDR3, as DNA: TGTGCCACAACCTTCCTCGGTTACAATGAGCAGTTCTTC. It encodes CATTFLGYNEQFF.